This T cell receptor (beta chain) was identified in a study of CD8 T cells in ankylosing spondylitis. 5'-RACE, quantitative and with molecular barcodes, yielded the TCR beta libraries. A single record per CDR3 protein comes from TCRdb applying MiXCR to the 5' RACE reads. The sample lists 200,000 to 250,000 distinct CDR3 sequences; around 16% were seen once. Note on this clonotype: Its target is unknown.

General observations from the study: Disease-linked clones proved CD8+ and comparatively uncommon in peripheral blood. Blood of patients with ankylosing spondylitis appeared to be characterized by a TCR beta motif of 8 or 9 highly homologous variants.

Germline CDR1 MGHRA, CDR2 YSYEKL. J gave up 6 bases and V 0 bases, and 4 bases lay outside the gene matches. The CDR3 is 14 residues long. This clonotype was sampled from a male donor with ankylosing spondylitis. Sequencing was done on a sample of blood, either unsorted or a sorted T cell fraction (not recorded which). This chain links TRBV4-1 with TRBJ2-7; 8 bases are a match to TRBD1. The CDR3 is CASSQDSGGGEQYF. The CDR3 region has the DNA TGCGCCAGCAGCCAAGATTCAGGGGGCGGCGAGCAGTACTTC.